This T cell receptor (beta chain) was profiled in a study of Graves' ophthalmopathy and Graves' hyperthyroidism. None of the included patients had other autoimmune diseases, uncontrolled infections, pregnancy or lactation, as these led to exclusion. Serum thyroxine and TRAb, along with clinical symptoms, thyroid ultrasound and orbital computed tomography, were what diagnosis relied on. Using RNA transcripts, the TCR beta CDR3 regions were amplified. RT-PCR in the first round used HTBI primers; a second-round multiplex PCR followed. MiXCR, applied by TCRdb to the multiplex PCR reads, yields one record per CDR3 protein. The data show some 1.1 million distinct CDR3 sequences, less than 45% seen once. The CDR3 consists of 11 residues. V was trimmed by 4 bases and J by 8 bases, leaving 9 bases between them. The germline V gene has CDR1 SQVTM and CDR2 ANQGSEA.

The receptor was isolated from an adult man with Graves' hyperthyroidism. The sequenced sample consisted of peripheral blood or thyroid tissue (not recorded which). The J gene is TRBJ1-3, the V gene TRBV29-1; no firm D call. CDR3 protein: CSVGAGDTIYF. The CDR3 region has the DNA TGCAGCGTTGGCGCGGGCGACACCATATATTTT.